These 16 T cell receptor beta chains originate from one sample sequenced in a study of blood T cell repertoires in COVID-19. Method: immunoSEQ multiplex PCR; TCRdb's copy keeps in-frame clones and lacks some. This repertoire shows fewer than 150,000 clones, about 80% found once; its top ten account for roughly a tenth. The sequencing sample was made of peripheral blood. These receptors were collected from a human donor in a cohort sampled during active COVID-19.

This chain links TRBV4-1 with TRBJ1-2, with TRBD1 as a possible D gene (5 bases). CDR1 MGHRA and CDR2 YSYEKL come from the germline V gene. This CDR3 is 14 amino acids long. With 0 bases removed from V and 3 bases from J, the gap between germline ends came to 8 bases. CDR3 residues: CASSQEQVDYGYTF. CDR3 nucleotide sequence: TGCGCCAGCAGCCAAGAACAGGTGGACTATGGCTACACCTTC.

This chain joins TRBV27 and TRBJ2-5, with D perhaps TRBD1 (5 bases). With 0 bases removed from V and 2 bases from J, the gap between germline ends came to 10 bases. Germline V CDR1 and CDR2: MNHEY, SMNVEV (reference sequence). This CDR3 is 15 amino acids long. CDR3 sequence: CASSLSRALQETQYF. Written as DNA, the CDR3 is TGTGCCAGCAGTTTATCCAGGGCTTTGCAAGAGACCCAGTACTTC.

For this clone: The same CDR3 also results from other DNA sequences found in this sample. The rearrangement links TRBV6-6 to TRBJ1-4; 7 bases align to TRBD1. This CDR3 spans 14 amino acids. CDR1 MNHNY and CDR2 SVGAGI come from the germline V gene (reference sequence). The V and J ends lost 4 bases and 3 bases, in that order; junction bases with no gene match: 2. This chain's CDR3 is CASSSRGSNEKLFF. The CDR3 bases are TGTGCCAGCAGTTCCAGGGGGTCTAATGAAAAACTGTTTTTT.

This rearrangement joins TRBV5-1 to TRBJ2-2; 12 nucleotides line up with TRBD2. The CDR3 spans 17 residues. From germline, CDR1 is SGHRS and CDR2 YFSETQ. The junction had 5 bases not matched to a gene; V was cut back by 4 bases and J by 1 base. The CDR3 here is CASSAQLAGGNTGELFF. CDR3 nucleotide sequence: TGCGCCAGCAGCGCCCAACTAGCGGGGGGGAACACCGGGGAGCTGTTTTTT.

J is TRBJ2-2 and V is TRBV5-6, with 7 bases lining up with TRBD1. Germline V gene lookup returns CDR1 SGHDT and CDR2 YYEEEE. J lost 3 bases, V lost 4 bases, and 6 bases had no gene match. The CDR3 is 15 residues long. The CDR3 sequence is CASSLDRVDTGELFF. CDR3 sequence (DNA): TGTGCCAGCAGCCTCGACAGGGTGGACACCGGGGAGCTGTTTTTT.

The chain couples TRBV10-3 to TRBJ1-3, with D unclear. The CDR3 totals 14 residues. The V and J ends lost 2 bases and 1 base respectively, with 6 bases between them. Per germline, CDR1 ENHRY and CDR2 SYGVKD. The CDR3 sequence: CAISEPRSGNTIYF. The DNA of the CDR3 is TGTGCCATCAGTGAGCCCAGATCTGGAAACACCATATATTTT.

V usage is TRBV9 and J usage is TRBJ2-7; 10 bases are shared with TRBD1. V shed 4 bases and J 2 bases; nucleotides not matched to a gene: 3. This CDR3 is 14 amino acids long. Germline loops: CDR1 SGDLS, CDR2 YYNGEE. The CDR3 spells CASSPGTGAYEQYF. CDR3 bases: TGTGCCAGCAGCCCGGGGACAGGGGCCTACGAGCAGTACTTC.

This chain uses TRBV11-2 with TRBJ2-1, with D unclear. Deletions cut 0 bases from V and 5 bases from J, with 8 bases between. The CDR3 is 14 residues long. Germline assignment: CDR1 SGHAT and CDR2 FQNNGV. The CDR3, as DNA: TGTGCCAGCAGCTTAGAGGCTTTCAACAATGAGCAGTTCTTC. Its translation: CASSLEAFNNEQFF.

This clone is a singleton in its sample. The genes are TRBV6-2 or TRBV6-3 and TRBJ2-2; 7 bases fit TRBD1. The CDR3 covers 16 residues. Germline trimming cut 5 bases from V and 6 bases from J; bases unmatched to any gene: 12. Germline assignment: CDR1 MNHEY and CDR2 SVGEGT. The chain's CDR3 is CASSHRTGPDAGELFF. As DNA, the CDR3 is TGTGCCAGCAGTCATAGGACAGGCCCGGACGCCGGGGAGCTGTTTTTT.

The chain uses TRBV19 and TRBJ2-6, with 9 bases aligning to TRBD1. Germline CDR1 LNHDA, CDR2 SQIVND (reference sequence). J gave up 0 bases and V 3 bases, and 0 bases lay outside the gene matches. This CDR3 has 16 amino acids. The chain's CDR3 is CASSMTGGSGANVLTF. The DNA of the CDR3 is TGTGCCAGTAGTATGACAGGGGGCTCTGGGGCCAACGTCCTGACTTTC.

This clone was counted only a few times. This CDR3 is CASSSTGSSYNSPLHF. The CDR3 DNA reads as TGTGCCAGCAGCTCAACAGGGAGCTCCTATAATTCACCCCTCCACTTT. V usage is TRBV5-5 and J usage is TRBJ1-6; tentatively, D is TRBD1 (6 bases). This CDR3 region has 16 residues. Germline loops: CDR1 SGHKS, CDR2 YYEKEE (reference sequence). With 3 bases removed from V and 0 bases from J, the gap between germline ends came to 10 bases.

The chain employs TRBV5-5 and TRBJ2-5, with a weak D call TRBD2 (7 bases). Trimming pared 8 bases from V and 1 base from J, leaving 18 bases between. The CDR3 has 15 residues. Germline V gene lookup returns CDR1 SGHKS and CDR2 YYEKEE (reference sequence). This chain's CDR3 is CASIPHGGPQETQYF. DNA for the CDR3: TGTGCCAGTATCCCCCACGGGGGGCCCCAAGAGACCCAGTACTTC.

V usage is TRBV27 and J usage is TRBJ1-5; D is uncertain. CDR1 is MNHEY, CDR2 SMNVEV, per germline (reference sequence). The CDR3 has 15 amino acids. Trimming removed 4 bases at V and 7 bases at J, with 17 bases between. The CDR3 protein is CASSSLEGGKQPQHF. CDR3 nucleotide sequence: TGTGCCAGCAGTTCCCTCGAAGGAGGGAAACAGCCCCAGCATTTT.

The rearrangement uses TRBV5-4 and TRBJ2-3, with 7 nucleotides matching TRBD2. The CDR3 extends over 15 amino acids. Germline V gene sequence: CDR1 SGHNT, CDR2 YYREEE (reference sequence). Trimming at V came to 1 base and at J to 2 bases, leaving 4 bases not matched to a gene. The CDR3 sequence: CASSLMGLTTDTQYF. The DNA for the CDR3 is TGTGCCAGCAGCTTGATGGGACTAACCACAGATACGCAGTATTTT.

The rearrangement uses TRBV18 and TRBJ1-2; a weak D match, TRBD1 (6 bases). Germline V gives CDR1 KGHSH, CDR2 LQKENI. This CDR3 is 16 amino acids long. V was shortened by 4 bases and J by 6 bases, with 21 bases between the two germline ends. CDR3 DNA sequence: TGTGCCAGCTCACGTACCCCCGGGACAACGGAGGATGGCTACACCTTC. Its translation: CASSRTPGTTEDGYTF.

The chain is built from TRBV4-1 and TRBJ2-5, with 12 bases aligning to TRBD2. Germline lookup yields CDR1 MGHRA and CDR2 YSYEKL. Unmatched junction bases numbered 8, after V lost 1 base and J lost 5 bases. The CDR3 runs to 17 residues. CDR3 DNA sequence: TGCGCCAGCAGCCAAGTTTCATCGCTAGCGGGGGGGGAGACCCAGTACTTC. It is translated as CASSQVSSLAGGETQYF.